This is a list of T cell receptor beta chains from one sample in a study of blood T cell repertoires in COVID-19. Clones were sequenced by immunoSEQ multiplex PCR, and TCRdb holds only the in-frame ones, with some missing. Of 80,000 to 100,000 clones listed, roughly 80% are singletons. Material: peripheral blood. The origin of the receptors is a man in his forties or fifties who had recovered from COVID-19. The CDR3 runs from the conserved cysteine through the conserved F or W. A D gene is named only where the DNA matches it firmly. Rows may omit the clone size; those that give it use once, few, many or a size class.

D gene	V gene	clone size	J gene	CDR3 DNA	CDR3 protein
.	TRBV6-5	few	TRBJ1-6	TGTGCCAGCAGCCCCCCGGGGGAATCACCCCTCCACTTT	CASSPPGESPLHF
TRBD1	TRBV9	.	TRBJ1-6	TGTGCCAGCAGCTGGGGGACAGACTATAATTCACCCCTCCACTTT	CASSWGTDYNSPLHF
.	TRBV7-6	.	TRBJ2-5	TGTGCCAGCAGCGACTTCGCGGAGGAGTACTTC	CASSDFAEEYF
.	TRBV10-3	.	TRBJ1-1	TGTGCCATCACACCCGCGGGGGGGGCTGAAGCTTTCTTT	CAITPAGGAEAFF
.	TRBV18	few	TRBJ1-1	TGTGCCAGCTCACCCGACAGATACACTGAAGCTTTCTTT	CASSPDRYTEAFF
.	TRBV13	.	TRBJ2-6	TGTGCCAGCAGCTTAGGTGGAGGCAGCTCTGGGGCCAACGTCCTGACTTTC	CASSLGGGSSGANVLTF
TRBD1	TRBV4-1	.	TRBJ1-6	TGCGCCAGCAGACCTGCTCCCGGGACAGGGATTTCACCCCTCCACTTT	CASRPAPGTGISPLHF
.	TRBV6-4	.	TRBJ2-1	TGTGCCAGCAGTGACCCCGGGAGCGGAGCTCTGTTCTTC	CASSDPGSGALFF
TRBD2	TRBV3-1/TRBV3-2	.	TRBJ2-2	TGTGCCAGCAGCCGTAGGACTAGCGTCGCCGGGGAGCTGTTTTTT	CASSRRTSVAGELFF
TRBD1	TRBV28	.	TRBJ2-5	TGTGCCAGCAGTTTAGCCGGGACAGCAAACCGGGAGACCCAGTACTTC	CASSLAGTANRETQYF
TRBD1	TRBV7-3	.	TRBJ2-1	TGTGCCAGCAGCTCAGTTCCGGGACAGGGATATGGCTACAATGAGCAGTTCTTC	CASSSVPGQGYGYNEQFF
.	TRBV5-1	.	TRBJ2-3	TGCGCCAGCAGCTTCCTTGGTGGACTCCCGCCGACAGATACGCAGTATTTT	CASSFLGGLPPTDTQYF